This TCR beta chain was identified in a study of T cell responses to AZD1222 COVID-19 vaccine. Notes on this clone: Its antigen is unidentified.

Study-wide results and limits: Among AZD1222 vaccinees, only five to seven were seropositive at baseline. CD4 TCRs covered the whole spike, strongest at regions 160-218 and 743-854. Increased Spike-specific TCR breadth and depth were observed after two AZD1222 doses.

The table came from immunoSEQ multiplex PCR; TCRdb's copy has only in-frame clones and leaves some out. The sample consists of approximately 170,000 clones, 93% of them appearing once. The length of the CDR3 is 11 residues. V usage is TRBV21-1 and J usage is TRBJ2-1. TRBV21-1 counts as a pseudogene. This material consisted of peripheral blood, taken on day 0 of AZD1222 vaccination. This receptor was obtained from an adult in good health. The CDR3: CASAPYNEQFF. Here the CDR3 DNA reads TGTGCCAGCGCCCCGTACAATGAGCAGTTCTTC.